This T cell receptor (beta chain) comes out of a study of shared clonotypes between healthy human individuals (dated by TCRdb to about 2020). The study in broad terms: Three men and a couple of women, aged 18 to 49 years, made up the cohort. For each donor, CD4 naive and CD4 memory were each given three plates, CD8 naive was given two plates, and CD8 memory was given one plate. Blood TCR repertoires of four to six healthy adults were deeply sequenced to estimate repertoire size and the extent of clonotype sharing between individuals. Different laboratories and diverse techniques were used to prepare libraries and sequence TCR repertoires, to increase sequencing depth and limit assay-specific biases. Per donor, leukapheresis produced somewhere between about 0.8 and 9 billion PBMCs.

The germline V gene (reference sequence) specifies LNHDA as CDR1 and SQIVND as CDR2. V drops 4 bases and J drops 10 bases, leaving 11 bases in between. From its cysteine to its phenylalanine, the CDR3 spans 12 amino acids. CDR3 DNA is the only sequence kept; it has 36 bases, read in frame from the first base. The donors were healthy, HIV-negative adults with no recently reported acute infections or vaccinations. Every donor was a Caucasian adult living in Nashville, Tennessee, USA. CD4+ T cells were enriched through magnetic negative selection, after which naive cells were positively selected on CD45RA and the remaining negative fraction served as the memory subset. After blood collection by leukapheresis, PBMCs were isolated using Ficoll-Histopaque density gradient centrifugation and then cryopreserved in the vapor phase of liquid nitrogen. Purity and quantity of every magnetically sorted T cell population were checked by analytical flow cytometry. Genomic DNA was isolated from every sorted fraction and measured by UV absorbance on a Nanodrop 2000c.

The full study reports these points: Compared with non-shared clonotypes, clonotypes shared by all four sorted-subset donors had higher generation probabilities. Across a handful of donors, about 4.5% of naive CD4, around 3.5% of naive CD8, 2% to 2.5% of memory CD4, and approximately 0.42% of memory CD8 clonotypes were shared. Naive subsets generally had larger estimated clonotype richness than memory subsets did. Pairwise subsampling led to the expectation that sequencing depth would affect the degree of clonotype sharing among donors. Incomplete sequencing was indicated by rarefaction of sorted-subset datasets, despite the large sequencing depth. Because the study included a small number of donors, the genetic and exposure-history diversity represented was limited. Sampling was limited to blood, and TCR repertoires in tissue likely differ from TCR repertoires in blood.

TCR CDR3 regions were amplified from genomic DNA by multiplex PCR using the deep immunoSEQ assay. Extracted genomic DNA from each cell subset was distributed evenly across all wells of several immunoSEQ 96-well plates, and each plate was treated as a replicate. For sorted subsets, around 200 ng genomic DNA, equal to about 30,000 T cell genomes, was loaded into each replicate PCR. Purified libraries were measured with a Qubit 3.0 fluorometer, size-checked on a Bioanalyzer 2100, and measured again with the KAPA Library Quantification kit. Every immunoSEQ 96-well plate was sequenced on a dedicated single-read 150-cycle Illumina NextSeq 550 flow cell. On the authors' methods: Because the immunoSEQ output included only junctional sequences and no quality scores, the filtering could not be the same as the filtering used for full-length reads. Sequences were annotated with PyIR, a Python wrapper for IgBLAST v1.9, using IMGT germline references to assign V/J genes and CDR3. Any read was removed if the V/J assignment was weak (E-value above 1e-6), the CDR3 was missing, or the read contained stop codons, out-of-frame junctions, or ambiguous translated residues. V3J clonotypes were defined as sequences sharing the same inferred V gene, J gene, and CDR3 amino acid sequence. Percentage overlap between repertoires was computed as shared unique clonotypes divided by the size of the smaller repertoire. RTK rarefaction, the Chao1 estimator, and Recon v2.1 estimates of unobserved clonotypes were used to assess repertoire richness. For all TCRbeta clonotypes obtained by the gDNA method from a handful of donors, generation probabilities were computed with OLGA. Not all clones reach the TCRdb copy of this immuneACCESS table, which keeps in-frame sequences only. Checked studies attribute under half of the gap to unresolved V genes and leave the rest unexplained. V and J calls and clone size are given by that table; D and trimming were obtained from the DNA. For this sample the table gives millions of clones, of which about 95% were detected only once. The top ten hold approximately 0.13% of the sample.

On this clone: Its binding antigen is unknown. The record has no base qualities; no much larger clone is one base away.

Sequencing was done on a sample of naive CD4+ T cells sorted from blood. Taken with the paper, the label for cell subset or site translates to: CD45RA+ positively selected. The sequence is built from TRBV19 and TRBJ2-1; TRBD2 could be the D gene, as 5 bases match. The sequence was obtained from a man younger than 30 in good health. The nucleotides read TGTGCCAGTAGTACCCTAGCATACGAGCAGTTCTTC. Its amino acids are CASSTLAYEQFF.